This record concerns one T cell receptor beta chain sequence. As yet, its antigen is unknown. The V segment lost 6 bases and the J segment 4 bases; nucleotides outside the gene matches: 12. CDR1 is SNHLY, CDR2 FYNNEI, per germline. This CDR3 contains 16 residues. This entry belongs to a study of cytomegalovirus exposure and HLA in healthy donors. Study observations and caveats: An Asian-associated ancestry cluster reportedly showed fewer N-insertions than the approximately 690-donor mean in a later analysis. With high specificity and sensitivity, the classifier reportedly diagnosed cytomegalovirus status. Immune exposure was documented only through CMV serostatus.

Primers: 60 Vbeta forward and 13 Jbeta reverse. Clones were read by immunoSEQ multiplex PCR, and TCRdb kept only the in-frame ones, dropping some. The sample holds fewer than 150,000 clones; about 74% are singletons and the top ten take 2%. Sequencing input: PBMCs. The clonotype originates from a man younger than 45 in good health and CMV-seronegative. This sequence joins TRBV2 and TRBJ2-3; TRBD2 matches at 8 bases. CDR3 sequence reads: CASSPGAGGAADTQYF. CDR3 bases: TGTGCCAGCAGCCCGGGGGCGGGGGGCGCGGCAGATACGCAGTATTTT.